Listed below are T cell receptor beta chains from one sample, sequenced in a study of T cells expressing NK-cell markers. Reanalyzing the 5' RACE reads, TCRdb keeps one entry per CDR3 protein, without DNA. The sample is made up of around 380,000 distinct CDR3 sequences, and the top ten hold roughly 10% of it. Material: blood T cells: a sorted CD56 or NKG2C T cell subset, CD4+ or CD8+ T cells, or bulk PBMC T cells (not recorded which). All receptors come from a woman between 50 and 59 years old in good health. Both conserved end residues are part of each CDR3.

v_call: TRBV12-5; j_call: TRBJ2-3; cdr3_aa: CASGAEGGPHWDTQYF
v_call: TRBV12-3/TRBV12-4; j_call: TRBJ1-1; cdr3_aa: CASNPRGEGYNTEAFF
v_call: TRBV29-1; j_call: TRBJ1-1; cdr3_aa: CSVSHLSDTEAFF
v_call: TRBV7-2; j_call: TRBJ2-1; cdr3_aa: CASSLTRLVGNEQFF
v_call: TRBV12-3/TRBV12-4; j_call: TRBJ1-6; cdr3_aa: CASSYRPLDSPLHF
v_call: TRBV27; j_call: TRBJ1-1; cdr3_aa: CASSLGDLGEAFF
v_call: TRBV11-2; j_call: TRBJ1-1; cdr3_aa: CASTSRDRGSFTEAFF
v_call: TRBV9; j_call: TRBJ2-3; cdr3_aa: CASSVVPGTDTQYF
v_call: TRBV10-3; j_call: TRBJ2-5; cdr3_aa: CAISPGQESTETQYF
v_call: TRBV20-1; j_call: TRBJ2-1; cdr3_aa: CSATYRGLYNEQFF
v_call: TRBV28; j_call: TRBJ2-3; cdr3_aa: CASSFLPGRAGRFAQYF
v_call: TRBV13; j_call: TRBJ2-7; cdr3_aa: CASSLAGGQGTPYEQYF
v_call: TRBV9; j_call: TRBJ2-3; cdr3_aa: CASAPSDTDTQYF
v_call: TRBV7-8; j_call: TRBJ1-1; cdr3_aa: CASSPEGQGYIAEAFF
v_call: TRBV7-2; j_call: TRBJ2-1; cdr3_aa: CASSLDAVFLGDEQFF
v_call: TRBV7-9; j_call: TRBJ2-3; cdr3_aa: CASSYQDVGVPDTQYF
v_call: TRBV7-2; j_call: TRBJ2-1; cdr3_aa: CASTPRSGSSYNEQFF
v_call: TRBV27; j_call: TRBJ2-7; cdr3_aa: CASSRGQGSLTYEQYF
v_call: TRBV7-9; j_call: TRBJ2-1; cdr3_aa: CASSLKGQGAYNEQFF
v_call: TRBV5-1; j_call: TRBJ2-5; cdr3_aa: CASSPTPGIILMETQYF
v_call: TRBV7-6; j_call: TRBJ1-6; cdr3_aa: CASSLSNSYNSPLHF
v_call: TRBV6-5; j_call: TRBJ1-1; cdr3_aa: CASSLGLYTEAFF
v_call: TRBV14; j_call: TRBJ2-7; cdr3_aa: CASSQGTSGRRSEQYF
v_call: TRBV24-1; j_call: TRBJ2-1; cdr3_aa: CATSLYNEQFF